What follows is one T cell receptor (beta chain) and its context. The antigen is undetermined. This record comes from a study of long-term antiretroviral therapy in people with HIV. Findings and caveats of the study: Someone took the blood between about 2004 and 2017, maybe while older ART regimens were in use. Compared with controls, HIV repertoires showed narrower CDR3 length ranges. ART adherence, viral resistance and therapy changes went unrecorded.

The immunoSEQ assay was v3.0, run at survey level. Only in-frame clones appear in the TCRdb table, and some are missing; sequencing was by immunoSEQ multiplex PCR. The profile shows 34,000 or so clones, 85% of them singletons. CDR3 length: 14 residues. V dropped 8 bases and J dropped 1; count of bases not matched to a gene: 7. Germline V gene sequence: CDR1 MDHEN, CDR2 SYDVKM. J is TRBJ2-7 and V is TRBV28; TRBD1 aligns across 8 bases. The input for sequencing was unsorted PBMCs, taken approximately 3.3 years after starting antiretroviral therapy. This TCR was sampled from a young man with HIV. The CDR3 DNA reads TGTGCCAGCGGGCTGGACAGGGAGTCCTACGAGCAGTACTTC. Amino acids: CASGLDRESYEQYF.